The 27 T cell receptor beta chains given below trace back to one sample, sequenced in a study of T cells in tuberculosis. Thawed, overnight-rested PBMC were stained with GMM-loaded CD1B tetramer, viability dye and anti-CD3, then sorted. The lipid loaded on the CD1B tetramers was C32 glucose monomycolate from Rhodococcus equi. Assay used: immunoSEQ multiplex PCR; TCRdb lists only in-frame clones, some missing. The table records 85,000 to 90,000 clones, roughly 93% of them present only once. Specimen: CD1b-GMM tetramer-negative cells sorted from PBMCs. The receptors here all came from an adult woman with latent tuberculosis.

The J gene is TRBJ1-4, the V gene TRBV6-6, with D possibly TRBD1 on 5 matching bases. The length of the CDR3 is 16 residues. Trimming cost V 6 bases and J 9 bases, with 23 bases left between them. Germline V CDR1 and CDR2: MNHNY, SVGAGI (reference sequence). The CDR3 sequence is CASSPLGPGILKKLFF. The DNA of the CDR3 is TGTGCCAGCAGCCCCCTGGGGCCGGGCATCTTGAAAAAACTGTTTTTT.

CDR3 protein: CASSLAFDGYTF. DNA of the CDR3: TGTGCCAGCAGCTTAGCTTTCGATGGCTACACCTTC. This chain joins TRBV7-8 and TRBJ1-2; D is undetermined. V dropped 0 bases and J dropped 6 bases, with 5 bases sitting between them. The CDR3 is 12 amino acids. The V gene's germline CDR1 is SGHVS and CDR2 FQNEAQ.

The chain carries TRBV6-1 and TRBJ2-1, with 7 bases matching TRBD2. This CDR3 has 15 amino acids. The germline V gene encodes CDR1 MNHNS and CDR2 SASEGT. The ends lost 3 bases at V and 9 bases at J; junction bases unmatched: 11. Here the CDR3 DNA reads TGTGCCAGCAGTGATTCAGGACTAGAGTCAGGTGAGCAGTTCTTC. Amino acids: CASSDSGLESGEQFF.

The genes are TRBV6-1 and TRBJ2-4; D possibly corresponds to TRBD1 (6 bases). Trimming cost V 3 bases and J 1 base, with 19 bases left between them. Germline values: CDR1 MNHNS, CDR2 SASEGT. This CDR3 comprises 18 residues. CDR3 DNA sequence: TGTGCCAGCAGTGATTCCTCGGTTGGGGGCCGCGCCAAAAACATTCAGTACTTC. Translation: CASSDSSVGGRAKNIQYF.

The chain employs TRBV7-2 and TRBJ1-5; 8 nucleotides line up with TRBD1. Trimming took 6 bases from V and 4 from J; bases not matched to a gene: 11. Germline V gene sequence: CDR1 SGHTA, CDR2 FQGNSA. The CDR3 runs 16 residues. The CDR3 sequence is CASRPTGVGANQPQHF. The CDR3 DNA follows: TGTGCCAGCAGACCGACAGGGGTCGGAGCAAATCAGCCCCAGCATTTT.

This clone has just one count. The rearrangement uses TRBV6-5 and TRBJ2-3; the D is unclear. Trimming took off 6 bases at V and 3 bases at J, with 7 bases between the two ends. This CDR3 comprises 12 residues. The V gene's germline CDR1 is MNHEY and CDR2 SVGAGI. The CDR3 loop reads CASSPRTDTQYF. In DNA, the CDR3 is TGTGCCAGCAGCCCCCGGACAGATACGCAGTATTTT.

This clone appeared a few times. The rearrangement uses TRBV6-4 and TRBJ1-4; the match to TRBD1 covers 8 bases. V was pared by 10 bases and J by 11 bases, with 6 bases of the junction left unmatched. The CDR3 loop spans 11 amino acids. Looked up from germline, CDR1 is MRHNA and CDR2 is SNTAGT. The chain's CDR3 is CATSDRAKLFF. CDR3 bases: TGTGCCACCTCGGACAGGGCGAAACTGTTTTTT.

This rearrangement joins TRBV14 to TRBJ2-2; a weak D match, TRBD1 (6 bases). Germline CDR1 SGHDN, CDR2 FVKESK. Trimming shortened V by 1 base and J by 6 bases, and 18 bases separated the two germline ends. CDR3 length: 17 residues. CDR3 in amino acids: CASSQAFRTDGAGELFF. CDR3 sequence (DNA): TGTGCCAGCAGCCAAGCATTCAGGACAGACGGCGCCGGGGAGCTGTTTTTT.

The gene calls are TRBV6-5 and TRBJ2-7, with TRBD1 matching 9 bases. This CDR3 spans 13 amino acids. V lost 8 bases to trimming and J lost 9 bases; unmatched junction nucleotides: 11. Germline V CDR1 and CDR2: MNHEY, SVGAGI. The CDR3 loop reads CASGSGTGSRQYF. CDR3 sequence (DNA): TGTGCCAGCGGTTCCGGGACAGGGTCCAGGCAGTACTTC.

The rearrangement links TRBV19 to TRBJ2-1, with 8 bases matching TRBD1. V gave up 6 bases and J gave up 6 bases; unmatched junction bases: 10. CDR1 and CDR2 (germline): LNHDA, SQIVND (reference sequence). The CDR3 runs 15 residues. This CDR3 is CASRTQGALGNEQFF. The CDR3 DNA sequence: TGTGCCAGTAGGACCCAGGGGGCGCTCGGCAATGAGCAGTTCTTC.

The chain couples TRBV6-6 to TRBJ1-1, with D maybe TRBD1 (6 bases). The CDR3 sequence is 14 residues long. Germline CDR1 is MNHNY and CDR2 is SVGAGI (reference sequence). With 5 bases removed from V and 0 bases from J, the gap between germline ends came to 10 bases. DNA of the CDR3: TGTGCCAGCAGTCCAGGGGCATTGAACACTGAAGCTTTCTTT. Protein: CASSPGALNTEAFF.

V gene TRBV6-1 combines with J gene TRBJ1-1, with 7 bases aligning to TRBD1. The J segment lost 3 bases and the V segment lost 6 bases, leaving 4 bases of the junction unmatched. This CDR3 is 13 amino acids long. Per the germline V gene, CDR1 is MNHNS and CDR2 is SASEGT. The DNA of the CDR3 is TGTGCCAGCAGCCGTGACAGGGACACTGAAGCTTTCTTT. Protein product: CASSRDRDTEAFF.

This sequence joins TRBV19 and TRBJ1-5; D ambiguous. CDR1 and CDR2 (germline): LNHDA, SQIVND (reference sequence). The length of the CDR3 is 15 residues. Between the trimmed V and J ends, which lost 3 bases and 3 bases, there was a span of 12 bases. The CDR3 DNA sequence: TGTGCCAGTAGTATTGGCTACAGCCCCAATCAGCCCCAGCATTTT. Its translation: CASSIGYSPNQPQHF.

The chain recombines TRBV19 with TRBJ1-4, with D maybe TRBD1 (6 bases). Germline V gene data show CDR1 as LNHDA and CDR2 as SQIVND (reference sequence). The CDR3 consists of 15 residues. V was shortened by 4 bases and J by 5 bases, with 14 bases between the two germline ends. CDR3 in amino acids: CASSRRQAANEKLFF. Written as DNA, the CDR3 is TGTGCCAGTAGTAGGAGACAGGCCGCGAATGAAAAACTGTTTTTT.

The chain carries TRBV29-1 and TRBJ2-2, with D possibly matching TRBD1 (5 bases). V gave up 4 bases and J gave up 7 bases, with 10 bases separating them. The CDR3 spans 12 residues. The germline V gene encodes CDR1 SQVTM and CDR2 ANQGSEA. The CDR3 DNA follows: TGCAGCGTTGTCCAGGGAATCGGGGAGCTGTTTTTT. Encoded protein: CSVVQGIGELFF.

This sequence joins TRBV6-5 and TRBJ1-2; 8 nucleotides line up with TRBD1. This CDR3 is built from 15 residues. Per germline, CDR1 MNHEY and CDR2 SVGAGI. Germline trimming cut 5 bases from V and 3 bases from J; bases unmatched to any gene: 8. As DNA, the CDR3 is TGTGCCAGCAGTCTTTACATGACAGGGGACTATGGCTACACCTTC. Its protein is CASSLYMTGDYGYTF.

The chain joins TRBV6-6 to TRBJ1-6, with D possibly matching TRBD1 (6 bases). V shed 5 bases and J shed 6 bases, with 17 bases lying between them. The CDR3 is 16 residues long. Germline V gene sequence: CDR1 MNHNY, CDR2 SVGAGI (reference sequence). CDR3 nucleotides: TGTGCCAGCAGTGGACCAGGGGCCGGAGGTAATTCACCCCTCCACTTT. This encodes CASSGPGAGGNSPLHF.

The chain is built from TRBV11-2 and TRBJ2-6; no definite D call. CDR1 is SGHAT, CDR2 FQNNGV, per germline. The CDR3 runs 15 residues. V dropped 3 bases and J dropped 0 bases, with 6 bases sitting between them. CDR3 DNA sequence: TGTGCCAGCAGCTTGGGCTTCTCTGGGGCCAACGTCCTGACTTTC. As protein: CASSLGFSGANVLTF. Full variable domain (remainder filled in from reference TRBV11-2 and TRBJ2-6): EAGVAQSPRYKIIEKRQSVAFWCNPISGHATLYWYQQILGQGPKLLIQFQNNGVVDDSQLPKDRFSAERLKGVDSTLKIQPAKLEDSAVYLCASSLGFSGANVLTFGAGSRLTVL.

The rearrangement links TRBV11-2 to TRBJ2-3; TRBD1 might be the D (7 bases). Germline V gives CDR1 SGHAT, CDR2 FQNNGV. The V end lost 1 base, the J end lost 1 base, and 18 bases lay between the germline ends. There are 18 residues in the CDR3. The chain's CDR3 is CASSLARNRGGRTDTQYF. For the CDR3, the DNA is TGTGCCAGCAGCTTAGCCCGAAACAGGGGAGGACGCACAGATACGCAGTATTTT.

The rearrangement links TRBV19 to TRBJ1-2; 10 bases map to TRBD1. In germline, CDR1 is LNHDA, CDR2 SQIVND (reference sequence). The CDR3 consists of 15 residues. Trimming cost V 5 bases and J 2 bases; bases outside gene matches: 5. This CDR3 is CASSWDRGRNYGYTF. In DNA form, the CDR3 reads TGTGCCAGTAGTTGGGACAGGGGAAGGAACTATGGCTACACCTTC.

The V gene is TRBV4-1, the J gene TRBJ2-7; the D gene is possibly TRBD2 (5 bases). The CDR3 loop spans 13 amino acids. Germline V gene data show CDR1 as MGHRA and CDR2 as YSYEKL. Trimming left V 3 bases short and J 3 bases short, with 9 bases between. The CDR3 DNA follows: TGCGCCAGCAGCCAGTCAGAGGGCTACGAGCAGTACTTC. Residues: CASSQSEGYEQYF.

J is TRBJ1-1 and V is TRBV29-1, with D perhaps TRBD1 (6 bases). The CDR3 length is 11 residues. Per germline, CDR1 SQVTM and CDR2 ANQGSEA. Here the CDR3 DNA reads TGCACCCGACAGGCGAACACTGAAGCTTTCTTT. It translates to CTRQANTEAFF.

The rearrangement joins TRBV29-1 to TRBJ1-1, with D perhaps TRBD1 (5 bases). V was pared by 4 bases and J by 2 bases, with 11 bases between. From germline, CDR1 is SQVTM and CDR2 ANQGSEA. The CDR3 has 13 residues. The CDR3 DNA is TGCAGCGTTGCCCGAGACAGAAACACTGAAGCTTTCTTT. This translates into CSVARDRNTEAFF. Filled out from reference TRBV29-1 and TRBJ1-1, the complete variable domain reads SAVISQKPSRDICQRGTSLTIQCQVDSQVTMMFWYRQQPGQSLTLIATANQGSEATYESGFVIDKFPISRPNLTFSTLTVSNMSPEDSSIYLCSVARDRNTEAFFGQGTRLTVV.

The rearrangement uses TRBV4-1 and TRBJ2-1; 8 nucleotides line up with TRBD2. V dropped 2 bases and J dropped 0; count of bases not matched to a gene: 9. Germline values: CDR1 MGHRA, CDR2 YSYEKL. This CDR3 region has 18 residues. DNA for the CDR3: TGCGCCAGCAGCCAAAGAAGCGGGGGCCTTAGCTCCTACAATGAGCAGTTCTTC. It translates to CASSQRSGGLSSYNEQFF.

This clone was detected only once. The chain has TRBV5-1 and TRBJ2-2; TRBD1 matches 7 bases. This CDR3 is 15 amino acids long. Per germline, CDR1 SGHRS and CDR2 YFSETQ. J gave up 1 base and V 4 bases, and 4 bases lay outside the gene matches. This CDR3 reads CASSPGQQNTGELFF. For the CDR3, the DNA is TGCGCCAGCAGCCCGGGACAGCAGAACACCGGGGAGCTGTTTTTT.

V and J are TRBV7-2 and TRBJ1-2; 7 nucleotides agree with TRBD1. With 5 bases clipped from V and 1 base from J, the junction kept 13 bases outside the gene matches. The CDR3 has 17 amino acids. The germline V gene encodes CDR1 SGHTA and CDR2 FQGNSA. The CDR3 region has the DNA TGTGCCAGCAGCCCCTTGGGACAGTCAACCTATAACTATGGCTACACCTTC. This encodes CASSPLGQSTYNYGYTF. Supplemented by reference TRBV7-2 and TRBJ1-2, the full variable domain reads GAGVSQSPSNKVTEKGKDVELRCDPISGHTALYWYRQSLGQGLEFLIYFQGNSAPDKSGLPSDRFSAERTGGSVSTLTIQRTQQEDSAVYLCASSPLGQSTYNYGYTFGSGTRLTVV.

CDR3 bases: TGTGCCAGCAGTTCACCCTCTCTAGCGGGGGGTCTCTACGAGCAGTACTTC. Protein sequence: CASSSPSLAGGLYEQYF. The rearrangement uses TRBV27 and TRBJ2-7; TRBD2 aligns across 11 bases. Germline CDR1 and CDR2: MNHEY and SMNVEV (reference sequence). J was trimmed by 3 bases and V by 4 bases; bases with no gene match: 11. The length of the CDR3 is 17 residues.